This T cell receptor (beta chain) was sequenced during a study of cytomegalovirus exposure and HLA in healthy donors. Looking at the study overall: An early data release held 79 million or so unique TCRs from HLA-typed donors.

V was clipped by 0 bases and J by 5 bases, with 10 bases between them. This CDR3 contains 14 residues. The germline CDR1 and CDR2 sequences are LGHNA and YNFKEQ. Those who donated were healthy bone marrow donors. PCR amplification relied on 60 Vbeta primers (plus 13 Jbeta primers). Sequenced by immunoSEQ multiplex PCR; TCRdb stores in-frame clones only, minus some. The repertoire holds 100,000 to 150,000 clones, with roughly two thirds as singletons. The sample holds a few counts of this clone. The sequenced material came from PBMCs. The rearrangement uses TRBV4-2 and TRBJ2-5; D gene uncertain. This TCR derives from a man aged 30 to 45 in good health and CMV-seropositive. As DNA, the CDR3 is TGTGCCAGCAGCCAAGACTTTTCGTCGGAGACCCAGTACTTC. This sequence encodes CASSQDFSSETQYF.